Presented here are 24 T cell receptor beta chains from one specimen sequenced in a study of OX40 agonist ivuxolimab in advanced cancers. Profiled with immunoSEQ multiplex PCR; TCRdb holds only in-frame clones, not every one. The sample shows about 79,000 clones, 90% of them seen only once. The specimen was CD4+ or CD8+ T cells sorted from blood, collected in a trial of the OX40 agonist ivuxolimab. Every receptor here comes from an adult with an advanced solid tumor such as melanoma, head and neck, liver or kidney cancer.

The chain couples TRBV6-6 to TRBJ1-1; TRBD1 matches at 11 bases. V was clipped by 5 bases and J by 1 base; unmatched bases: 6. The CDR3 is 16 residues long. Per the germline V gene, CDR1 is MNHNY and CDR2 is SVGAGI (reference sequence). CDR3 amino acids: CASSPPGTGGNTEAFF. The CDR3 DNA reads TGTGCCAGCAGTCCTCCGGGGACAGGGGGGAACACTGAAGCTTTCTTT.

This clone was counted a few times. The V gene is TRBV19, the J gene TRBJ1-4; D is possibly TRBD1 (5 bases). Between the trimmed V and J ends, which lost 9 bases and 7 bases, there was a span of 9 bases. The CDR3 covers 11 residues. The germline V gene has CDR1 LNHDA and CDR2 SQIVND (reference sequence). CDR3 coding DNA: TGTGCCAGCAGGGCGGCTGAAAAACTGTTTTTT. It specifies CASRAAEKLFF.

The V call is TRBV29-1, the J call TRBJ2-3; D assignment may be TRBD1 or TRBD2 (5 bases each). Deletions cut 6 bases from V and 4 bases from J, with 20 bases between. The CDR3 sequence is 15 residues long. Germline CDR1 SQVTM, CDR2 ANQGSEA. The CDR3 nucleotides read TGCAGCGTCCCAGCCGGGGCTGGTGGGGCAGATACGCAGTATTTT. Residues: CSVPAGAGGADTQYF.

This CDR3 is CASSKLAGGSYEQYV. The CDR3 region has the DNA TGTGCCAGCAGCAAACTAGCGGGGGGGTCCTACGAGCAGTACGTC. The chain combines TRBV7-2 with TRBJ2-7, with 13 bases matching TRBD2. Trimming cost V 5 bases and J 1 base; bases outside gene matches: 2. The V gene's germline CDR1 is SGHTA and CDR2 FQGNSA. The CDR3 covers 15 residues.

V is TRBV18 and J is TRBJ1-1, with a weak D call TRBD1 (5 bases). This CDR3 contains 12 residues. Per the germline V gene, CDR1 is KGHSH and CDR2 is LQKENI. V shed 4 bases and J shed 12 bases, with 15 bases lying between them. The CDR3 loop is CASSLNRDVTFF. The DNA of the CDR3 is TGTGCCAGCTCACTCAACCGGGACGTGACTTTCTTT.

The chain's CDR3 is CASSPGRLELFF. The CDR3 nucleotides are TGTGCCAGCAGCCCTGGAAGGCTGGAGCTGTTTTTT. The chain employs TRBV14 and TRBJ2-2, with D hard to call. V was cut by 4 bases and J by 10 bases, with 10 bases left in between. Germline assignment: CDR1 SGHDN and CDR2 FVKESK. The CDR3 loop spans 12 amino acids.

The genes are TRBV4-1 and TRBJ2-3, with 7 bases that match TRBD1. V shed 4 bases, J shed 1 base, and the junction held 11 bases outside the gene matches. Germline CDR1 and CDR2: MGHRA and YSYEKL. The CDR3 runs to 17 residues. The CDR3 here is CASSRSQTGLGTDTQYF. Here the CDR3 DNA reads TGCGCCAGCAGCCGGTCCCAGACAGGGTTAGGCACAGATACGCAGTATTTT.

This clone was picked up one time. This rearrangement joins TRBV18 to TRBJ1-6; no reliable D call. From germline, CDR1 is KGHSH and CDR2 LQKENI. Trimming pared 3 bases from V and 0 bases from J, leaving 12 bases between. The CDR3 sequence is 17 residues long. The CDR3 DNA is TGTGCCAGCTCACCGGTTCGGACCACCTCCTATAATTCACCCCTCCACTTT. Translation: CASSPVRTTSYNSPLHF.

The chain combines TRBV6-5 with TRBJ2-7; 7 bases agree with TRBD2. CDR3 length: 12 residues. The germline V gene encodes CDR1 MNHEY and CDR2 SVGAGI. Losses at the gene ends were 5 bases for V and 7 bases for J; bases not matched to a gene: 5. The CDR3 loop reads CASSRLAREQYF. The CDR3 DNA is TGTGCCAGCAGTCGACTAGCAAGGGAGCAGTACTTC.

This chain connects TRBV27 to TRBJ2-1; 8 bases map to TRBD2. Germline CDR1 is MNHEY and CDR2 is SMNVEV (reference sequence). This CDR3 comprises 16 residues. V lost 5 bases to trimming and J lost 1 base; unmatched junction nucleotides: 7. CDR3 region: CASSIPGLGSYNEQFF. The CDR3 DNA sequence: TGTGCCAGCAGTATACCGGGACTAGGGTCCTACAATGAGCAGTTCTTC.

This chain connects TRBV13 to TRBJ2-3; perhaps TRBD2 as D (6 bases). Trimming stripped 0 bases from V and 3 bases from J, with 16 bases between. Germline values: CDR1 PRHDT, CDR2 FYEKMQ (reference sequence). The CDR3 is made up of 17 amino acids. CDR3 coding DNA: TGTGCCAGCAGCTTAGGCCCCGGGGGAAATAGGACAGATACGCAGTATTTT. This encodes CASSLGPGGNRTDTQYF.

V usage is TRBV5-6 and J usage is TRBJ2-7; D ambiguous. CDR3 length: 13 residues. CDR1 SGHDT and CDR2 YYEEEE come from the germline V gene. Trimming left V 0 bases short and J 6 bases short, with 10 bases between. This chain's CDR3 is CASSLVSRPEQYV. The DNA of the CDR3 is TGTGCCAGCAGCTTGGTTTCCCGTCCCGAGCAGTACGTC.

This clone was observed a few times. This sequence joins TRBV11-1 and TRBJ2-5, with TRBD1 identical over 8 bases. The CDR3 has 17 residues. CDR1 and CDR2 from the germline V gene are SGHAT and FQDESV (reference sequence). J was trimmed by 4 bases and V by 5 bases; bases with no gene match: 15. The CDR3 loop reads CASSRGPGGNVRETQYF. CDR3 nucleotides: TGTGCCAGCAGCCGAGGACCAGGGGGCAATGTGAGAGAGACCCAGTACTTC.

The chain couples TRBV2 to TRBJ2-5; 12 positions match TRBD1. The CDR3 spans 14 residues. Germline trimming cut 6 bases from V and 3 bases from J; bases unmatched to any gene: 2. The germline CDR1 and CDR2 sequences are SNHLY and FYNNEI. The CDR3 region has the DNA TGTGCCAGCAGGGGACAGGGGGCTAAAGAGACCCAGTACTTC. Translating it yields CASRGQGAKETQYF. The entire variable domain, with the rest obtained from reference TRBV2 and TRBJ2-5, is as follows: EPEVTQTPSHQVTQMGQEVILRCVPISNHLYFYWYRQILGQKVEFLVSFYNNEISEKSEIFDDQFSVERPDGSNFTLKIRSTKLEDSAMYFCASRGQGAKETQYFGPGTRLLVL.

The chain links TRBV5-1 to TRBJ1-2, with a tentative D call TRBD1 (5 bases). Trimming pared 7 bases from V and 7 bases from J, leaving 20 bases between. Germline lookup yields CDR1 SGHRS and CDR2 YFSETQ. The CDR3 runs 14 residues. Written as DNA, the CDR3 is TGCGCCAGCGACGAGGTGGGGGGAGGACGTGGCTACACCTTC. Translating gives CASDEVGGGRGYTF.

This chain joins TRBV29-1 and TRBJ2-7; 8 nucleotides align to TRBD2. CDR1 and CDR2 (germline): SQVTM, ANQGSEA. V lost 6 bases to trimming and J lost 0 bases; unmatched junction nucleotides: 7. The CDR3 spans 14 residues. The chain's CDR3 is CSVRGRGDSYEQYF. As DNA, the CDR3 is TGCAGCGTGCGGGGGCGGGGGGACTCCTACGAGCAGTACTTC.

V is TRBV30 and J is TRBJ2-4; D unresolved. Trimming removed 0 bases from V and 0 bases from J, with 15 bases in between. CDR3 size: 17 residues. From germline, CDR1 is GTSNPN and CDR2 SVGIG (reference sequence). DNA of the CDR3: TGTGCCTGGAGTGTACAGCTGGAGAAGTTAGCCAAAAACATTCAGTACTTC. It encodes CAWSVQLEKLAKNIQYF. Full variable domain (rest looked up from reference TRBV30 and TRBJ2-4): SQTIHQWPATLVQPVGSPLSLECTVEGTSNPNLYWYRQAAGRGLQLLFYSVGIGQISSEVPQNLSASRPQDRQFILSSKKLLLSDSGFYLCAWSVQLEKLAKNIQYFGAGTRLSVL.

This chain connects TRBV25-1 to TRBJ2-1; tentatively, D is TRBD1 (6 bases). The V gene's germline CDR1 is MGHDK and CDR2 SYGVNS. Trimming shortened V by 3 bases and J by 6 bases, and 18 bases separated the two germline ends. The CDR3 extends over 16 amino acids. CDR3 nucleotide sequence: TGTGCCAGCAGTGACCCCGACAGGCTAGTGGGCAATGAGCAGTTCTTC. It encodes CASSDPDRLVGNEQFF.

DNA for the CDR3: TGCAGCGTTGAGCGATCCAGGGCTAGCGGGGCTCCCGATGAGCAGTTCTTC. This gives the protein CSVERSRASGAPDEQFF. This chain joins TRBV29-1 and TRBJ2-1; TRBD2 aligns across 9 bases. V shed 3 bases and J 8 bases; nucleotides not matched to a gene: 17. The CDR3 runs to 17 residues. Germline CDR1 SQVTM, CDR2 ANQGSEA.

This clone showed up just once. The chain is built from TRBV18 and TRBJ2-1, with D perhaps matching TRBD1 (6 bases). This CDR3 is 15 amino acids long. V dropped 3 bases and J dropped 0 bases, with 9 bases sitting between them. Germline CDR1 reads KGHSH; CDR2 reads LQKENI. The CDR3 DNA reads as TGTGCCAGCTCACCGGACAGCTACTCCTACAATGAGCAGTTCTTC. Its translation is CASSPDSYSYNEQFF. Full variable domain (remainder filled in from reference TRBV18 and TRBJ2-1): NAGVMQNPRHLVRRRGQEARLRCSPMKGHSHVYWYRQLPEEGLKFMVYLQKENIIDESGMPKERFSAEFPKEGPSILRIQQVVRGDSAAYFCASSPDSYSYNEQFFGPGTRLTVL.

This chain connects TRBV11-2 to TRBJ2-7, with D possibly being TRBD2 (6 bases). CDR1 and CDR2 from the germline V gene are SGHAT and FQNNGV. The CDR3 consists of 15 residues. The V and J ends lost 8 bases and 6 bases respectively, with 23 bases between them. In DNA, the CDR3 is TGTGCCAGCGGGCTAGGAAGAGGCGGGATCGGCGAGCAGTACGTC. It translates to CASGLGRGGIGEQYV.

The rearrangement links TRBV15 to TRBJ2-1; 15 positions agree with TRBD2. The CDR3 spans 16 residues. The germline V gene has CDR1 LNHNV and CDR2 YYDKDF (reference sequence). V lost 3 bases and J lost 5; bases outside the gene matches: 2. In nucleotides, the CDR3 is TGTGCCACCAGCAGGGGACTAGCGGGGGGAGACAATGAGCAGTTCTTC. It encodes CATSRGLAGGDNEQFF.

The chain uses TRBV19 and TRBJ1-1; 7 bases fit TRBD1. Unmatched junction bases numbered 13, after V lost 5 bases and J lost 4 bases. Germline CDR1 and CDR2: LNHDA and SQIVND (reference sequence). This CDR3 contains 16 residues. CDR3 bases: TGTGCCAGTAGTCCGGTTGGAGGGACAGCGTTCACTGAAGCTTTCTTT. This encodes CASSPVGGTAFTEAFF.

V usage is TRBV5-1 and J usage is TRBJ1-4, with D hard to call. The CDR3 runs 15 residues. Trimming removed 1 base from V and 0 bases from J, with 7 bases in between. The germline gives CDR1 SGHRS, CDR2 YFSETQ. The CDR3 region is CASSLPGATNEKLFF. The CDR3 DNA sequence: TGCGCCAGCAGCTTGCCCGGGGCAACTAATGAAAAACTGTTTTTT. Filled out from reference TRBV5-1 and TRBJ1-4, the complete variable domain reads KAGVTQTPRYLIKTRGQQVTLSCSPISGHRSVSWYQQTPGQGLQFLFEYFSETQRNKGNFPGRFSGRQFSNSRSEMNVSTLELGDSALYLCASSLPGATNEKLFFGSGTQLSVL.